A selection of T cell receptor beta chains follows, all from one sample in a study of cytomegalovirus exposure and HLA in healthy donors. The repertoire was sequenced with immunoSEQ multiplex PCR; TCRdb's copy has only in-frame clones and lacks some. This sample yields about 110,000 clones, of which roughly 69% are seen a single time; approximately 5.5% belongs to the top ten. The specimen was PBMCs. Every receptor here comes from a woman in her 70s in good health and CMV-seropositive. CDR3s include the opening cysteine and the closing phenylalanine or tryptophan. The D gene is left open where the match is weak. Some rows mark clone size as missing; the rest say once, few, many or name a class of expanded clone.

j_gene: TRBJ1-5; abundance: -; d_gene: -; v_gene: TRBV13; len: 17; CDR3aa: CASSLGPPGASNQPQHF; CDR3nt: TGTGCCAGCAGCTTAGGCCCCCCAGGGGCCAGCAATCAGCCCCAGCATTTT
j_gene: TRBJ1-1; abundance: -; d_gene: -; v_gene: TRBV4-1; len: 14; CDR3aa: CASSHLGGRTEAFF; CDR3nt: TGCGCCAGCAGCCACTTAGGGGGAAGGACTGAAGCTTTCTTT
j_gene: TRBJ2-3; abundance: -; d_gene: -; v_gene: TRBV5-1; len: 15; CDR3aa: CASSFVGQNTDTQYF; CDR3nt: TGCGCCAGCAGCTTTGTCGGACAGAACACAGATACGCAGTATTTT
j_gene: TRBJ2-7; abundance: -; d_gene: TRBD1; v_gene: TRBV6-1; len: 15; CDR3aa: CASSEPGQPPGEQYF; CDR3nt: TGTGCCAGCAGTGAACCGGGACAGCCCCCAGGGGAGCAGTACTTC
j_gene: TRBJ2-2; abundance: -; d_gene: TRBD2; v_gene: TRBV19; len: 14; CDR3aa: CASGAGGNTGELFF; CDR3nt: TGTGCCAGTGGGGCGGGGGGAAACACCGGGGAGCTGTTTTTT
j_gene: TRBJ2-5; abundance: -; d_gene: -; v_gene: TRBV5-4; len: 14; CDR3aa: CATTSRRDQETQYF; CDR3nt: TGTGCCACCACATCAAGACGGGACCAAGAGACCCAGTACTTC
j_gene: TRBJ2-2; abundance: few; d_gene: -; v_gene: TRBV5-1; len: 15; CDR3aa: CASSELTGNTGELFF; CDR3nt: TGCGCCAGCAGTGAGCTGACAGGGAACACCGGGGAGCTGTTTTTT
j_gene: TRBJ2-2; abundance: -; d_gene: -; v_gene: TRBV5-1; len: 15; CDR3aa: CASSLGQSNTGELFF; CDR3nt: TGCGCCAGCAGCTTGGGACAGTCTAACACCGGGGAGCTGTTTTTT
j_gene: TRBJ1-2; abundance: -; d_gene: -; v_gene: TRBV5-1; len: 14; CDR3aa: CASSLGQGIYGYTF; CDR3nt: TGCGCCAGCAGCTTGGGGCAGGGGATCTATGGCTACACCTTC
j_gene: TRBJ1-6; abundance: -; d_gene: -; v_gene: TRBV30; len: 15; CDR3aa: CAWSVFRERNSPLHF; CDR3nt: TGTGCCTGGAGTGTTTTCCGGGAAAGAAATTCACCCCTCCACTTT
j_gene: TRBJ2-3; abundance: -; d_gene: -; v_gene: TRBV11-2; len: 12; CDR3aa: CASSSSTDTQYF; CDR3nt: TGTGCCAGCAGCTCTAGCACAGATACGCAGTATTTT
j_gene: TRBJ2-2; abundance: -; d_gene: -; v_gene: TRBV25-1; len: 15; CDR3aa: CASRQGRRGTGELFF; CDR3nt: TGTGCCAGCAGACAGGGGCGGAGGGGCACCGGGGAGCTGTTTTTT
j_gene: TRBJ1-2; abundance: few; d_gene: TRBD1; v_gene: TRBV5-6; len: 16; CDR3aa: CASSTQGAPVLYGYTF; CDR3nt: TGTGCCAGCAGCACACAGGGGGCCCCCGTCCTATATGGCTACACCTTC
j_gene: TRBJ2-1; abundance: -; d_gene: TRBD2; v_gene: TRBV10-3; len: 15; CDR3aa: CAINSGGAGYNEQFF; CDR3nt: TGTGCCATCAACAGCGGGGGGGCGGGGTACAATGAGCAGTTCTTC
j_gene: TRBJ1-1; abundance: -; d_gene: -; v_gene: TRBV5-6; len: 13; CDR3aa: CASSLELDTEAFF; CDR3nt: TGTGCCAGCAGCTTGGAATTAGACACTGAAGCTTTCTTT
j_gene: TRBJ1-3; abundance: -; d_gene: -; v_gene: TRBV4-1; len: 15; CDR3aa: CASSQGQLSGNTIYF; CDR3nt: TGCGCCAGCAGCCAAGGACAGCTGTCTGGAAACACCATATATTTT
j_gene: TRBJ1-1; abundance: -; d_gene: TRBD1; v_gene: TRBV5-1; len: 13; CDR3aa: CASSLPPGGKAFF; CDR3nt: TGCGCCAGCAGCTTGCCCCCAGGGGGCAAAGCTTTCTTT
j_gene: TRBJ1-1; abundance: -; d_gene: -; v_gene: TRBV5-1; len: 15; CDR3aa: CASSLDWPADTEAFF; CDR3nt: TGCGCCAGCAGCTTGGATTGGCCCGCGGACACTGAAGCTTTCTTT
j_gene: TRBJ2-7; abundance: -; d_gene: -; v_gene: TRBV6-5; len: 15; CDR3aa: CASSSTPAGSYEQYF; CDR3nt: TGTGCCAGCAGTTCGACCCCAGCGGGCTCCTACGAGCAGTACTTC
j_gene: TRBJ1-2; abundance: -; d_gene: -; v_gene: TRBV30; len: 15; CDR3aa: CAWRWLVGVRNGYTF; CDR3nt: TGTGCCTGGAGGTGGTTGGTGGGAGTCAGGAATGGCTACACCTTC
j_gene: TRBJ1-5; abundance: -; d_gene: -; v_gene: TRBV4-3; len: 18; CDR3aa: CASSQGPVGQDPNQPQHF; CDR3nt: TGCGCCAGCAGCCAAGGTCCGGTGGGGCAGGACCCTAATCAGCCCCAGCATTTT
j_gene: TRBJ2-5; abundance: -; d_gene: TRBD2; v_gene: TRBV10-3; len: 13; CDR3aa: CAIAGRAGETQYF; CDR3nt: TGTGCCATCGCAGGGAGGGCAGGAGAGACCCAGTACTTC
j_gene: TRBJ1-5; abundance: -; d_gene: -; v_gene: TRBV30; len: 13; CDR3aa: CAWSGGSNQPQHF; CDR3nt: TGTGCCTGGAGCGGGGGGAGCAATCAGCCCCAGCATTTT
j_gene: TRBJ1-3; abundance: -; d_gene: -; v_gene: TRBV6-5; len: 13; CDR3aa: CASSWSSGNTIYF; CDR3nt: TGTGCCAGCAGTTGGAGCTCTGGAAACACCATATATTTT
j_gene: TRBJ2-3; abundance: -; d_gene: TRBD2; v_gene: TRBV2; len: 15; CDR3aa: CASSGTSGGSDTQYF; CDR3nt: TGTGCCAGCAGTGGGACTAGCGGGGGCTCGGATACGCAGTATTTT
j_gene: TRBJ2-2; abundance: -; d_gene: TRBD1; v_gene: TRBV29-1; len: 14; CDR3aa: CSVGQGAQDGELFF; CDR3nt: TGCAGCGTTGGGCAGGGGGCGCAGGACGGGGAGCTGTTTTTT
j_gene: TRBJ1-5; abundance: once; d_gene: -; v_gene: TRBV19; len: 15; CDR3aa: CASRDSQGSNQPQHF; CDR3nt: TGTGCCAGCCGGGACTCTCAAGGGAGCAATCAGCCCCAGCATTTT
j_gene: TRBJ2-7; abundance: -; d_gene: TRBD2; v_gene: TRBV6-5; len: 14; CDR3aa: CASSASGGTYEQYF; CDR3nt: TGTGCCAGCAGTGCTAGCGGGGGAACCTACGAGCAGTACTTC
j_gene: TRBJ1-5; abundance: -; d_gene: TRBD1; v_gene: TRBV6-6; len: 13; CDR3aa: CASSTGGGRPQHF; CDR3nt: TGTGCCAGCAGCACAGGGGGAGGAAGGCCCCAGCATTTT